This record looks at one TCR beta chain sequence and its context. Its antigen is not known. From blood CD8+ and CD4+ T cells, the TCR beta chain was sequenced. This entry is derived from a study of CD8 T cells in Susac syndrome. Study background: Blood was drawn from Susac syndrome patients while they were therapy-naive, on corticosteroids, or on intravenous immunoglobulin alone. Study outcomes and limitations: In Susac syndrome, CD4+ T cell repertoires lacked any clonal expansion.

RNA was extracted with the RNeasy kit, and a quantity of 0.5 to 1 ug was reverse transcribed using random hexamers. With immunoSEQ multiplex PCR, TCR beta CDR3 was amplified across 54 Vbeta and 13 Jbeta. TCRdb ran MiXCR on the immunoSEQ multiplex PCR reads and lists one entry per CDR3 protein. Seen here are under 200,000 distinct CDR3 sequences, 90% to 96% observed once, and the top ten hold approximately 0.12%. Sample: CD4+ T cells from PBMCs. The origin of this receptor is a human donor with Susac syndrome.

The CDR3 loop reads CASSETPGYTGELFF. CDR3 bases: TGTGCCAGCAGTGAAACCCCAGGGTACACCGGGGAGCTGTTTTTT. The V and J genes are TRBV2 and TRBJ2-2, with a tentative D call TRBD1 (5 bases). The CDR3 runs to 15 residues. Germline CDR1 is SNHLY and CDR2 is FYNNEI. V gave up 2 bases and J gave up 3 bases, with 10 bases separating them.